This TCR beta chain was identified during a study of blood T cell repertoires in COVID-19. Study-level information: Sites in the United States, Italy and Spain provided acute and convalescent COVID-19 samples. T cells, B-cell-depleted T cells, or PBMCs supplied cDNA or gDNA.

In the original analysis: Amplification of reference gene primers provided the estimated nucleated cell counts. Using immunoSEQ multiplex PCR, the repertoire was profiled, and TCRdb retains in-frame clones only, with some absent. D and trimming were read from the DNA, whereas the V and J calls and clone size are those reported in that table. Among more than 85,000 clones listed, 81% were seen once. This clone was detected a few times. This CDR3 contains 16 residues. What was sequenced was peripheral blood. The receptor was derived from a man older than 75 with acute or convalescent COVID-19. V usage is TRBV21-1 and J usage is TRBJ2-1; TRBD2 was called by the table and not checked on the DNA. TRBV21-1 is a pseudogene segment. The CDR3 bases are TGTGCCAGCAGCTCACAAGTACTAGCGGGAGAACCTGAGCAGTTCTTC. Protein product: CASSSQVLAGEPEQFF.